A single sample is the source of the 25 T cell receptor beta chains below, sequenced in a study of T cell changes during pregnancy in multiple sclerosis. Assay used: immunoSEQ multiplex PCR; TCRdb lists only in-frame clones, some missing. Of tens of thousands of clones in the sample, around 90% were seen once. This specimen was CD4+ T cells from peripheral blood mononuclear cells, taken before pregnancy. These receptors came from a female donor with multiple sclerosis, enrolled in a pregnancy study.

This chain connects TRBV18 to TRBJ2-1, with 7 nucleotides matching TRBD1. The V gene end was trimmed by 4 bases and the J gene end by 4 bases; junction bases not matched to a gene: 4. The CDR3 is made up of 14 amino acids. CDR1 and CDR2 from the germline V gene are KGHSH and LQKENI. The CDR3 DNA sequence: TGTGCCAGCTCACACGACAGGGTTTACAATGAGCAGTTCTTC. Translating it yields CASSHDRVYNEQFF. Full variable domain (rest looked up from reference TRBV18 and TRBJ2-1): NAGVMQNPRHLVRRRGQEARLRCSPMKGHSHVYWYRQLPEEGLKFMVYLQKENIIDESGMPKERFSAEFPKEGPSILRIQQVVRGDSAAYFCASSHDRVYNEQFFGPGTRLTVL.

This rearrangement joins TRBV5-4 to TRBJ2-7; a weak D match, TRBD1 (6 bases). Deletions cut 4 bases from V and 6 bases from J, with 14 bases between. The CDR3 is 13 amino acids. The germline gives CDR1 SGHNT, CDR2 YYREEE (reference sequence). The CDR3 DNA sequence: TGTGCCAGCAGCCGGACAGAGTTGGGCGAGCAGTACTTC. This gives the protein CASSRTELGEQYF. Looking up the rest from reference TRBV5-4 and TRBJ2-7 gives the full variable domain: ETGVTQSPTHLIKTRGQQVTLRCSSQSGHNTVSWYQQALGQGPQFIFQYYREEENGRGNFPPRFSGLQFPNYSSELNVNALELDDSALYLCASSRTELGEQYFGPGTRLTVT.

The chain recombines TRBV5-8 with TRBJ2-3; 14 nucleotides agree with TRBD2. The germline V gene has CDR1 SGHTS and CDR2 YDEGEE. The CDR3 contains 16 residues. After removal of 4 bases from V and 4 bases from J, the junction contained 5 bases not matched to a gene. The CDR3 spells CASSAGTSGRPDTQYF. In nucleotides, the CDR3 is TGTGCCAGCAGCGCGGGGACTAGCGGGAGACCAGATACGCAGTATTTT.

This chain connects TRBV7-9 to TRBJ1-1; D possibly corresponds to TRBD1 (5 bases). The V and J ends lost 7 bases and 0 bases respectively, with 18 bases between them. This CDR3 comprises 16 residues. Germline CDR1 is SEHNR and CDR2 is FQNEAQ (reference sequence). The CDR3 DNA sequence: TGTGCCAGCACGAGGGTCAATGGGGGGTTGAACACTGAAGCTTTCTTT. It is translated as CASTRVNGGLNTEAFF.

A single count supports this clone. CDR3 amino acids: CASSSLGGYPYEQYF. CDR3 DNA: TGTGCCAGCAGTTCCCTGGGGGGATATCCCTACGAGCAGTACTTC. The V and J genes are TRBV7-2 and TRBJ2-7; possible D gene TRBD2, 6 bases. CDR3 size: 15 residues. V lost 6 bases and J 2 bases, leaving 17 bases between the germline ends. Germline CDR1 and CDR2: SGHTA and FQGNSA.

The chain has TRBV9 and TRBJ2-7; D unclear. CDR1 is SGDLS and CDR2 is YYNGEE in the germline V gene. CDR3 length: 13 residues. V lost 3 bases and J lost 4, with 11 bases in between. CDR3 sequence (DNA): TGTGCCAGCAGCGAACACCCGAAATACGAGCAGTACTTC. Its translation is CASSEHPKYEQYF.

The rearrangement uses TRBV7-3 and TRBJ1-3; D call uncertain. The CDR3 is 17 amino acids. Trimming cost V 0 bases and J 0 bases, with 12 bases left between them. The V gene's germline CDR1 is SGHTA and CDR2 FQGTGA. The CDR3 DNA reads as TGTGCCAGCAGCTTAACGGGTCCAGGTTCCTCTGGAAACACCATATATTTT. Translating it yields CASSLTGPGSSGNTIYF.

The chain links TRBV2 to TRBJ2-2; D is possibly TRBD2 (5 bases). The CDR3 sequence is 13 residues long. Trimming took off 8 bases at V and 7 bases at J, with 14 bases between the two ends. The germline gives CDR1 SNHLY, CDR2 FYNNEI. CDR3 bases: TGTGCCAGCGTGAGGATCCGGGACGGGGAGCTGTTTTTT. Its translation: CASVRIRDGELFF.

To note about this clone: Because it lacks the conserved phenylalanine or tryptophan at the end, this CDR3 is likely a read error. The limits of the CDR3 on the DNA are not certain, so only TCRdb's listed CDR3 is given. The chain uses TRBV6-5 and TRBJ1-1. The CDR3 numbers 10 amino acids, ends counted. The germline V gene encodes CDR1 MNHEY and CDR2 SVGAGI. CDR3 region: CASFYGSQPG.

V is TRBV6-1 and J is TRBJ1-6, with TRBD1 as a possible D gene (6 bases). V was trimmed by 4 bases and J by 7 bases, leaving 14 bases between them. Germline values: CDR1 MNHNS, CDR2 SASEGT. The CDR3 spans 15 residues. CDR3 in amino acids: CASSARGNENSPLHF. CDR3 coding DNA: TGTGCCAGCAGTGCCAGGGGAAATGAGAATTCACCCCTCCACTTT.

The chain combines TRBV2 with TRBJ1-2, with D tentatively TRBD1 (6 bases). The ends were cut back, 5 bases at V and 9 bases at J, with 13 bases in the middle. The germline V gene has CDR1 SNHLY and CDR2 FYNNEI. This CDR3 has 12 residues. The CDR3, as DNA: TGTGCCAGCAGTCAGAACAGGGTCAGCTACACCTTC. Protein product: CASSQNRVSYTF.

The rearrangement uses TRBV7-2 and TRBJ2-3; TRBD2 matches 8 bases. This CDR3 is built from 15 residues. CDR1 and CDR2 from the germline V gene are SGHTA and FQGNSA. Losses at the gene ends were 3 bases for V and 0 bases for J; bases not matched to a gene: 2. The CDR3 bases are TGTGCCAGCAGCTTTGCGGGGGGCAGCACAGATACGCAGTATTTT. Its protein product is CASSFAGGSTDTQYF.

This chain links TRBV9 with TRBJ2-7; TRBD1 matches 8 bases. The CDR3 has 15 amino acids. J lost 5 bases, V lost 4 bases, and 11 bases had no gene match. Germline CDR1 is SGDLS and CDR2 is YYNGEE. CDR3 nucleotide sequence: TGTGCCAGCAGCCCCGAGGACAGGGCATCCAACGAGCAGTACTTC. This gives the protein CASSPEDRASNEQYF.

The chain is built from TRBV7-9 and TRBJ1-2, with 7 bases matching TRBD1. From germline, CDR1 is SEHNR and CDR2 FQNEAQ (reference sequence). This CDR3 contains 14 residues. The V gene end was trimmed by 7 bases and the J gene end by 2 bases; junction bases not matched to a gene: 7. Written as DNA, the CDR3 is TGTGCCAGCACCCCGACAGGGATCAACTATGGCTACACCTTC. This gives the protein CASTPTGINYGYTF.

V and J are TRBV11-3 and TRBJ2-1; possibly TRBD1 for D (6 bases). CDR1 and CDR2 from the germline V gene are SGHNT and YENEEA. The CDR3 contains 15 residues. Trimming took 3 bases from V and 8 from J, leaving 17 bases between them. CDR3 in amino acids: CASSFAGTSVDEQFF. The CDR3, as DNA: TGTGCCAGCAGCTTCGCCGGGACATCGGTCGATGAGCAGTTCTTC.

The rearrangement links TRBV10-3 to TRBJ2-7, with 7 bases that match TRBD1. The CDR3 runs 14 residues. The germline CDR1 and CDR2 sequences are ENHRY and SYGVKD. The J segment lost 2 bases and the V segment lost 6 bases, leaving 7 bases of the junction unmatched. CDR3 sequence (DNA): TGTGCCATCAGGGACTTACAGGGGACCTACGAGCAGTACTTC. Protein: CAIRDLQGTYEQYF.

This clone was found once. V and J are TRBV27 and TRBJ2-3, with 8 positions matching TRBD2. Germline V CDR1 and CDR2: MNHEY, SMNVEV (reference sequence). V lost 3 bases to trimming and J lost 0 bases; unmatched junction nucleotides: 14. The CDR3 has 19 amino acids. DNA for the CDR3: TGTGCCAGCAGTTTTTCATTGGCGGGAGGACCCTCAAGCACAGATACGCAGTATTTT. This codes for CASSFSLAGGPSSTDTQYF.

The chain is built from TRBV6-5 and TRBJ1-5, with 7 bases identical to TRBD1. The V segment lost 6 bases and the J segment 1 base; nucleotides outside the gene matches: 6. CDR1 is MNHEY and CDR2 is SVGAGI in the germline V gene. There are 15 residues in the CDR3. CDR3 in amino acids: CASRGGQLSNQPQHF. The CDR3 DNA is TGTGCCAGCAGGGGGGGACAGTTAAGCAATCAGCCCCAGCATTTT.

The chain has TRBV6-6 and TRBJ1-2, with TRBD1 matching 7 bases. The CDR3 sequence is 14 residues long. Per germline, CDR1 MNHNY and CDR2 SVGAGI (reference sequence). V lost 5 bases to trimming and J lost 0 bases; unmatched junction nucleotides: 3. The DNA for the CDR3 is TGTGCCAGCAGTCCCGGGACAGCTAACTATGGCTACACCTTC. Protein: CASSPGTANYGYTF.

This clone was seen a few times. The chain combines TRBV14 with TRBJ2-3; D might be TRBD1 (5 bases). V gave up 1 base and J gave up 6 bases, with 17 bases separating them. The CDR3 runs to 16 residues. CDR1 and CDR2 from the germline V gene are SGHDN and FVKESK. The CDR3 spells CASSQGAGQGYDTQYF. The DNA for the CDR3 is TGTGCCAGCAGCCAAGGGGCTGGGCAGGGCTACGATACGCAGTATTTT. Complete variable domain (other parts from reference TRBV14 and TRBJ2-3): EAGVTQFPSHSVIEKGQTVTLRCDPISGHDNLYWYRRVMGKEIKFLLHFVKESKQDESGMPNNRFLAERTGGTYSTLKVQPAELEDSGVYFCASSQGAGQGYDTQYFGPGTRLTVL.

The rearrangement joins TRBV30 to TRBJ2-7; 12 positions match TRBD2. With 1 base clipped from V and 3 bases from J, the junction kept 7 bases outside the gene matches. Per the germline V gene, CDR1 is GTSNPN and CDR2 is SVGIG (reference sequence). The length of the CDR3 is 16 residues. The CDR3 region has the DNA TGTGCCTGGAGTGGGTTATGGACTAGCGGGAACTACGAGCAGTACTTC. Residues: CAWSGLWTSGNYEQYF.

DNA of the CDR3: TGCGCCAGCAGCCAGGGACAGGGGGCGGAAAAACTGTTTTTT. Its protein product is CASSQGQGAEKLFF. The J gene is TRBJ1-4, the V gene TRBV4-3, with 12 bases that match TRBD1. Germline assignment: CDR1 LGHNA and CDR2 YSLEER. V lost 3 bases and J lost 8; bases outside the gene matches: 1. There are 14 residues in the CDR3.

This rearrangement joins TRBV28 to TRBJ1-4, with 8 bases fitting TRBD1. The germline gives CDR1 MDHEN, CDR2 SYDVKM. There are 15 residues in the CDR3. V was pared by 4 bases and J by 8 bases, with 9 bases of the junction left unmatched. The CDR3 protein is CASSSTGEGEEKLFF. For the CDR3, the DNA is TGTGCCAGCAGTTCGACAGGGGAGGGAGAGGAAAAACTGTTTTTT.

The chain links TRBV1 to TRBJ2-3; the D call TRBD2 from the table was never checked on the DNA. TRBV1 is listed as a pseudogene. This CDR3 comprises 23 residues. The DNA for the CDR3 is TGCACCAGCAGCCAGCCCCGGGACCAACAGCGGGAGTGGGCCCCTAAAGAGACAGATACGCAGTATTTT. This gives the protein CTSSQPRDQQREWAPKETDTQYF.

For this clone: Other DNA sequences from this sample encode an identical CDR3 as well. The V gene is TRBV29-1, the J gene TRBJ2-1; 10 nucleotides align to TRBD1. With V trimmed by 4 bases and J by 3 bases, 0 bases remained unmatched. Germline V gene lookup returns CDR1 SQVTM and CDR2 ANQGSEA. This CDR3 comprises 13 residues. In DNA form, the CDR3 reads TGCAGCGTTGGGACAGGGGGCTACAATGAGCAGTTCTTC. Translating gives CSVGTGGYNEQFF.